The 10 T cell receptor beta chains below were found in one sample sequenced in a study of T cells in tuberculosis. Profiled with immunoSEQ multiplex PCR; TCRdb holds only in-frame clones, not every one. Found here are fewer than 35,000 clones, about 84% of them singletons; the top ten hold more than 4.5%. Time point reported: new active TB diagnosis, blood taken before or within 7 days of starting treatment. Sequenced material: PBMCs, taken at tuberculosis diagnosis. These receptor sequences come from an adult with tuberculosis.

The rearrangement joins TRBV27 to TRBJ2-3, with TRBD2 identical over 10 bases. With 4 bases clipped from V and 6 bases from J, the junction kept 1 base outside the gene matches. This CDR3 is built from 13 residues. Germline-derived CDR1 and CDR2 are MNHEY and SMNVEV (reference sequence). The CDR3 coding sequence is TGTGCCAGCAGTTATAGCGGGGGGGATACGCAGTATTTT. Its translation: CASSYSGGDTQYF.

The chain couples TRBV7-7 to TRBJ2-2, with 11 bases matching TRBD2. V shed 8 bases, J shed 0 bases, and the junction held 2 bases outside the gene matches. The CDR3 covers 15 residues. Germline loops: CDR1 SSHAT, CDR2 FNYEAQ (reference sequence). CDR3 bases: TGTGCCAGCGGACTAGCGGGCACGAACACCGGGGAGCTGTTTTTT. Its translation: CASGLAGTNTGELFF.

This rearrangement joins TRBV5-6 to TRBJ2-7; 7 nucleotides line up with TRBD1. CDR3 length: 14 amino acids. Germline trimming cut 0 bases from V and 3 bases from J; bases unmatched to any gene: 3. Germline-derived CDR1 and CDR2 are SGHDT and YYEEEE. CDR3 amino acids: CASSLGTGNYEQYF. As DNA, the CDR3 is TGTGCCAGCAGCTTGGGGACAGGTAACTACGAGCAGTACTTC.

This sequence joins TRBV7-2 and TRBJ2-1; TRBD1 is a possible D gene (6 bases). V dropped 4 bases and J dropped 6 bases, with 10 bases sitting between them. Germline assignment: CDR1 SGHTA and CDR2 FQGNSA. The CDR3 totals 13 residues. In nucleotides, the CDR3 is TGTGCCAGCAGCTGGGGGCCCTCCAATGAGCAGTTCTTC. It is translated as CASSWGPSNEQFF.

CDR3 protein: CASSLESYRTSDSYEQYF. The CDR3 DNA reads as TGTGCCAGCAGCTTGGAATCATATAGGACTAGCGACTCCTACGAGCAGTACTTC. The chain links TRBV5-6 to TRBJ2-7; 9 positions match TRBD2. The CDR3 sequence is 18 residues long. The ends lost 0 bases at V and 0 bases at J; junction bases unmatched: 10. Per the germline V gene, CDR1 is SGHDT and CDR2 is YYEEEE.

A single count supports this clone. The V call is TRBV28, the J call TRBJ1-3; D is undetermined. Trimming stripped 1 base from V and 0 bases from J, with 13 bases between. This CDR3 contains 17 residues. Germline V gives CDR1 MDHEN, CDR2 SYDVKM. In nucleotides, the CDR3 is TGTGCCAGCAGTTTATTCCGACACCTTCTCTCTGGAAACACCATATATTTT. Its translation is CASSLFRHLLSGNTIYF.

This rearrangement joins TRBV5-4 to TRBJ2-1; TRBD2 agrees at 9 bases. CDR3 length equals 14 residues. J lost 5 bases, V lost 4 bases, and 4 bases had no gene match. Germline V gene data show CDR1 as SGHNT and CDR2 as YYREEE (reference sequence). The CDR3 nucleotides are TGTGCCAGCAGCCCGGGACTAGCCGACAATGAGCAGTTCTTC. It codes for CASSPGLADNEQFF.

The chain joins TRBV11-3 to TRBJ2-5, with D perhaps TRBD1 (6 bases). Between the trimmed V and J ends, which lost 3 bases and 8 bases, there was a span of 13 bases. Germline assignment: CDR1 SGHNT and CDR2 YENEEA. The CDR3 is 13 residues long. This chain's CDR3 is CASSLTRGETQYF. CDR3 in DNA: TGTGCCAGCAGCTTGACCAGGGGCGAAACCCAGTACTTC.

This chain joins TRBV18 and TRBJ1-1; weak D call: TRBD1 (5 bases). Between the trimmed V and J ends, which lost 4 bases and 0 bases, there was a span of 12 bases. CDR3 length: 15 residues. Germline CDR1 is KGHSH and CDR2 is LQKENI. The CDR3: CASSRLTAMNTEAFF. CDR3 DNA: TGTGCCAGCTCACGTCTGACAGCTATGAACACTGAAGCTTTCTTT.

The chain joins TRBV6-1 to TRBJ2-2, with 12 positions matching TRBD2. Germline-derived CDR1 and CDR2 are MNHNS and SASEGT. J was trimmed by 6 bases and V by 7 bases; bases with no gene match: 6. The CDR3 sequence is 15 residues long. This CDR3 reads CASKRLAGESGELFF. The CDR3 region has the DNA TGTGCCAGCAAAAGACTAGCGGGAGAATCCGGGGAGCTGTTTTTT.